One sample yielded the 23 T cell receptor beta chains listed below, sequenced in a study of control samples from healthy donors and cancer patients. TCRdb's copy holds only in-frame clones and misses some; the assay was immunoSEQ multiplex PCR. This table has approximately 30,000 clones, approximately 95% appearing once. Sequenced input: blood. Receptor source: a man aged 55 to 70 in good health.

This clone was observed once. This chain connects TRBV7-8 to TRBJ1-1, with no clear D. This CDR3 comprises 15 residues. Germline V CDR1 and CDR2: SGHVS, FQNEAQ. Trimming left V 5 bases short and J 4 bases short, with 17 bases between. The CDR3 DNA is TGTGCCAGCAGCCACTCTGGACTCGGAGGCACTGAAGCTTTCTTT. This encodes CASSHSGLGGTEAFF.

The chain couples TRBV27 to TRBJ2-1; possibly TRBD2 for D (6 bases). The CDR3 extends over 15 amino acids. Per germline, CDR1 MNHEY and CDR2 SMNVEV (reference sequence). The germline V and J ends were trimmed by 5 bases and 2 bases, with 13 bases remaining between them. The CDR3 DNA is TGTGCCAGCAGTCGGGACTTTTTACCCTACAATGAGCAGTTCTTC. It translates to CASSRDFLPYNEQFF.

The chain joins TRBV9 to TRBJ2-1; D remains ambiguous. Germline values: CDR1 SGDLS, CDR2 YYNGEE. The germline V and J ends were trimmed by 0 bases and 2 bases, with 9 bases remaining between them. The CDR3 consists of 15 residues. The CDR3 DNA is TGTGCCAGCAGCGTAGGGACCCCCGCCTACAATGAGCAGTTCTTC. The encoded protein is CASSVGTPAYNEQFF.

V usage is TRBV6-5 and J usage is TRBJ1-4; D is ambiguous. CDR1 and CDR2 (germline): MNHEY, SVGAGI. The CDR3 contains 12 residues. V was cut by 5 bases and J by 8 bases, with 9 bases left in between. The CDR3 reads CASSPGREKLFF. CDR3 bases: TGTGCCAGCAGTCCCGGGAGGGAAAAACTGTTTTTT.

The chain couples TRBV18 to TRBJ1-1; possible D gene TRBD1, 5 bases. The germline V gene encodes CDR1 KGHSH and CDR2 LQKENI. CDR3 length: 16 amino acids. V gave up 2 bases and J gave up 3 bases, with 16 bases separating them. CDR3 sequence: CASSPNRRLGDTEAFF. Written as DNA, the CDR3 is TGTGCCAGCTCACCAAATCGAAGATTGGGGGACACTGAAGCTTTCTTT.

In this sample, this clone turned up once. The V gene is TRBV25-1, the J gene TRBJ2-2, with D unclear. The germline V and J ends were trimmed by 1 base and 0 bases, with 6 bases remaining between them. Germline CDR1 is MGHDK and CDR2 is SYGVNS. The CDR3 is made up of 15 amino acids. In nucleotides, the CDR3 is TGTGCCAGCAGTGAATCAATCGCGAACACCGGGGAGCTGTTTTTT. It specifies CASSESIANTGELFF.

The V call is TRBV18, the J call TRBJ1-6; D remains unclear. Germline-derived CDR1 and CDR2 are KGHSH and LQKENI. This CDR3 region has 13 residues. The germline V and J ends were trimmed by 2 bases and 7 bases, with 6 bases remaining between them. CDR3 amino acids: CASSPIKNSPLHF. The CDR3, as DNA: TGTGCCAGCTCACCAATCAAGAATTCACCCCTCCACTTT. Using reference TRBV18 and TRBJ1-6 for the parts outside the CDR3, the full variable domain is NAGVMQNPRHLVRRRGQEARLRCSPMKGHSHVYWYRQLPEEGLKFMVYLQKENIIDESGMPKERFSAEFPKEGPSILRIQQVVRGDSAAYFCASSPIKNSPLHFGNGTRLTVT.

This rearrangement joins TRBV7-2 to TRBJ1-3; 7 bases map to TRBD1. The V segment lost 6 bases and the J segment 0 bases; nucleotides outside the gene matches: 17. This CDR3 is built from 19 residues. CDR1 and CDR2 (germline): SGHTA, FQGNSA. The CDR3 protein is CASSFRGGWQGSSGNTIYF. The CDR3 DNA reads as TGTGCCAGCAGTTTCAGGGGGGGGTGGCAGGGCAGCTCTGGAAACACCATATATTTT.

Regarding this clone: The sample contains more than one DNA sequence encoding this CDR3. The chain has TRBV7-6 and TRBJ1-4; weak D call: TRBD1 (5 bases). The CDR3 consists of 14 residues. Per germline, CDR1 SGHVS and CDR2 FNYEAQ. V lost 5 bases, J lost 4 bases, and 11 bases lay in between. The CDR3 protein is CASSPQGINEKLFF. CDR3 sequence (DNA): TGTGCCAGCAGCCCGCAGGGAATTAATGAAAAACTGTTTTTT. Full variable domain (rest looked up from reference TRBV7-6 and TRBJ1-4): GAGVSQSPRYKVTKRGQDVALRCDPISGHVSLYWYRQALGQGPEFLTYFNYEAQQDKSGLPNDRFSAERPEGSISTLTIQRTEQRDSAMYRCASSPQGINEKLFFGSGTQLSVL.

The chain is built from TRBV27 and TRBJ1-3; D is uncertain. V dropped 4 bases and J dropped 0 bases, with 7 bases sitting between them. CDR1 is MNHEY, CDR2 SMNVEV, per germline (reference sequence). The CDR3 runs to 14 residues. In DNA form, the CDR3 reads TGTGCCAGCAGTTCCAGCGTCTCTGGAAACACCATATATTTT. Translating it yields CASSSSVSGNTIYF.

This sequence joins TRBV3-1 (or the pseudogene TRBV3-2) and TRBJ1-4; D is perhaps TRBD1 (5 bases). Germline V gives CDR1 LGHDT, CDR2 YNNKEL (reference sequence). Trimming removed 0 bases at V and 10 bases at J, with 18 bases between. This CDR3 is built from 16 residues. The CDR3 reads CASSQEPGRSGGKLFF. For the CDR3, the DNA is TGTGCCAGCAGCCAAGAACCCGGACGGTCCGGGGGAAAACTGTTTTTT.

The chain uses TRBV9 and TRBJ1-1, with D possibly TRBD1 on 6 matching bases. Germline V gene lookup returns CDR1 SGDLS and CDR2 YYNGEE. Trimming took off 1 base at V and 0 bases at J, with 10 bases between the two ends. The CDR3 contains 15 residues. DNA of the CDR3: TGTGCCAGCAGCGTATCCGGGACATTGAACACTGAAGCTTTCTTT. Its protein is CASSVSGTLNTEAFF.

The CDR3 DNA is TGTGCCAGCAACCCGGGAGGGGCGAATGAAAAACTGTTTTTT. It yields the protein CASNPGGANEKLFF. This chain connects TRBV7-9 to TRBJ1-4, with D maybe TRBD1 (5 bases). Trimming removed 7 bases at V and 5 bases at J, with 14 bases between. The CDR3 runs 14 residues. CDR1 and CDR2 (germline): SEHNR, FQNEAQ (reference sequence).

V usage is TRBV6-5 and J usage is TRBJ1-3; D remains ambiguous. With 0 bases removed from V and 4 bases from J, the gap between germline ends came to 7 bases. CDR3 length: 14 amino acids. CDR1 and CDR2 (germline): MNHEY, SVGAGI. The chain's CDR3 is CASSYSPVGNTIYF. Here the CDR3 DNA reads TGTGCCAGCAGTTACTCCCCTGTGGGAAACACCATATATTTT.

This clone was recorded a few times. V is TRBV7-9 and J is TRBJ2-7, with D possibly TRBD1 on 5 matching bases. This CDR3 is 13 amino acids long. Trimming cost V 1 base and J 6 bases, with 10 bases left between them. Germline V lookup: CDR1 SEHNR, CDR2 FQNEAQ (reference sequence). CDR3 loop: CASSLDRLGEQYF. In nucleotides, the CDR3 is TGTGCCAGCAGCTTAGACAGGTTGGGCGAGCAGTACTTC.

The CDR3 loop reads CAIETLDREQYF. The CDR3 DNA sequence: TGTGCCATCGAGACTTTGGACAGAGAGCAGTACTTC. The rearrangement joins TRBV10-3 to TRBJ2-7, with D perhaps matching TRBD1 (6 bases). From germline, CDR1 is ENHRY and CDR2 SYGVKD. CDR3 length equals 12 residues. V shed 8 bases and J shed 7 bases, with 15 bases lying between them.

The J gene is TRBJ1-3, the V gene TRBV7-2; D not certain. CDR1 SGHTA and CDR2 FQGNSA come from the germline V gene. V was shortened by 4 bases and J by 1 base, with 11 bases between the two germline ends. CDR3 length: 15 amino acids. The CDR3 region is CASSSSFGSGNTIYF. DNA of the CDR3: TGTGCCAGCAGCTCCAGTTTTGGTTCTGGAAACACCATATATTTT.

The V gene is TRBV7-9, the J gene TRBJ1-5; 7 bases match TRBD1. The germline V gene has CDR1 SEHNR and CDR2 FQNEAQ (reference sequence). V was pared by 5 bases and J by 3 bases, with 4 bases of the junction left unmatched. This CDR3 has 14 residues. Here the CDR3 reads CASSPGQANQPQHF. The DNA for the CDR3 is TGTGCCAGCAGCCCAGGACAGGCCAATCAGCCCCAGCATTTT. Full variable domain (remainder filled in from reference TRBV7-9 and TRBJ1-5): DTGVSQNPRHKITKRGQNVTFRCDPISEHNRLYWYRQTLGQGPEFLTYFQNEAQLEKSRLLSDRFSAERPKGSFSTLEIQRTEQGDSAMYLCASSPGQANQPQHFGDGTRLSIL.

The chain combines TRBV6-4 with TRBJ1-2; no firm D call. Trimming removed 2 bases at V and 8 bases at J, with 9 bases between. Germline V gene data show CDR1 as MRHNA and CDR2 as SNTAGT. CDR3 length: 12 residues. This CDR3 reads CASSDGIGGYTF. CDR3 DNA sequence: TGTGCCAGCAGTGACGGTATTGGGGGCTACACCTTC.

The V and J genes are TRBV3-1 (or the pseudogene TRBV3-2) and TRBJ1-6; D possibly corresponds to TRBD1 (5 bases). CDR1 is LGHDT, CDR2 YNNKEL, per germline (reference sequence). The CDR3 has 16 residues. V lost 1 base and J lost 6, with 13 bases in between. The CDR3: CASSQGQGVGNSPLHF. DNA of the CDR3: TGTGCCAGCAGCCAAGGTCAGGGTGTAGGTAATTCACCCCTCCACTTT.

The rearrangement uses TRBV18 and TRBJ2-1, with D unclear. V dropped 0 bases and J dropped 4 bases, with 10 bases sitting between them. The CDR3 runs 15 residues. Per the germline V gene, CDR1 is KGHSH and CDR2 is LQKENI. The chain's CDR3 is CASSPPSPGYNEQFF. The CDR3 nucleotides are TGTGCCAGCTCACCACCGAGTCCAGGTTACAATGAGCAGTTCTTC.

The chain recombines TRBV18 with TRBJ1-3; D ambiguous. Trimming removed 3 bases from V and 0 bases from J, with 6 bases in between. This CDR3 is 14 amino acids long. Germline CDR1 and CDR2: KGHSH and LQKENI. This chain's CDR3 is CASSPVASGNTIYF. Here the CDR3 DNA reads TGTGCCAGCTCACCTGTTGCCTCTGGAAACACCATATATTTT.

The V gene is TRBV15, the J gene TRBJ2-1; 8 bases fit TRBD2. CDR3 length: 15 residues. Germline V gives CDR1 LNHNV, CDR2 YYDKDF (reference sequence). V lost 4 bases, J lost 2 bases, and 4 bases stayed unmatched. CDR3 region: CATSMGLDTYNEQFF. The CDR3 nucleotides read TGTGCCACCAGCATGGGACTAGATACCTACAATGAGCAGTTCTTC.